The next 11 T cell receptor beta chains were all read from a single sample in a study of spatial heterogeneity in lung cancer. TCRdb independently ran MiXCR on the 5' RACE reads; one entry per CDR3 protein. The table includes roughly 18,000 distinct CDR3 sequences, about 19% detected once. Time point described: blood at routine non-recurrence follow-up after resection. Sequenced material: PBMCs, taken at follow-up. The receptor set was obtained from a male donor with early-stage non-small cell lung cancer.

This clonotype was observed a few times. V is TRBV7-9 and J is TRBJ1-1; 7 bases match TRBD1. This CDR3 has 15 amino acids. CDR1 and CDR2 (germline): SEHNR, FQNEAQ (reference sequence). V lost 5 bases and J lost 4; bases outside the gene matches: 10. In nucleotides, the CDR3 is TGTGCCAGCAGCCAGAGAGGGGGCGCCGGCACTGAAGCTTTCTTT. This translates into CASSQRGGAGTEAFF. Variable domain in full (rest from reference TRBV7-9 and TRBJ1-1): DTGVSQNPRHKITKRGQNVTFRCDPISEHNRLYWYRQTLGQGPEFLTYFQNEAQLEKSRLLSDRFSAERPKGSFSTLEIQRTEQGDSAMYLCASSQRGGAGTEAFFGQGTRLTVV.

This clonotype is judged medium-sized. The chain is built from TRBV19 and TRBJ2-7, with unresolved D. The CDR3 spans 14 residues. Looked up from germline, CDR1 is LNHDA and CDR2 is SQIVND (reference sequence). V shed 7 bases and J shed 0 bases, with 13 bases lying between them. As DNA, the CDR3 is TGTGCCAGTAACAAAGGGCGCAGCTCCTACGAGCAGTACTTC. It specifies CASNKGRSSYEQYF.

V usage is TRBV23-1 and J usage is TRBJ2-5, with D perhaps matching TRBD2 (5 bases). TRBV23-1 is known as an ORF, though its function is uncertain. Trimming shortened V by 3 bases and J by 1 base, and 15 bases separated the two germline ends. This CDR3 is 16 amino acids long. CDR3 sequence (DNA): TGCGCCAGCAGTCATACTCCGGGAATTAGCCAAGAGACCCAGTACTTC. Translating it yields CASSHTPGISQETQYF.

The chain is built from TRBV27 and TRBJ1-2; TRBD1 agrees at 7 bases. CDR3 length: 13 residues. Germline V gene lookup returns CDR1 MNHEY and CDR2 SMNVEV (reference sequence). V lost 5 bases and J lost 4; bases outside the gene matches: 4. CDR3 sequence reads: CASSRQGTYGYTF. The CDR3 DNA follows: TGTGCCAGCAGTAGACAGGGAACCTATGGCTACACCTTC.

This clonotype was observed at least ten times. The chain recombines TRBV12-5 with TRBJ2-4, with D unresolved. Per germline, CDR1 LGHNT and CDR2 FRNRAP. With 5 bases removed from V and 0 bases from J, the gap between germline ends came to 5 bases. The length of the CDR3 is 13 residues. CDR3 protein: CASGRTAKNIQYF. The CDR3 nucleotides are TGTGCTAGTGGTAGGACAGCCAAAAACATTCAGTACTTC.

This clonotype was picked up a small number of times. At one of its ends the junction is not consistent with the germline gene, which may arise from a read error. The gene calls are TRBV20-1 and TRBJ2-7; D not certain. Per germline, CDR1 DFQATT and CDR2 SNEGSKA (reference sequence). This CDR3 has 12 residues. The CDR3 loop is CSALHGYEERYF. CDR3 coding DNA: TGCAGTGCGTTACACGGGTACGAGGAGCGGTACTTC.

The gene calls are TRBV12-3 or TRBV12-4 and TRBJ1-1; a weak D match, TRBD1 (5 bases). This CDR3 spans 15 amino acids. The germline V and J ends were trimmed by 2 bases and 4 bases, with 14 bases remaining between them. CDR3 sequence (DNA): TGTGCCAGCAGTTTAAATCCAGCCGGGGGCACTGAAGCTTTCTTT. As protein: CASSLNPAGGTEAFF.

This clonotype was seen a single time. Just one base apart from a much larger clone, this may be a read error. The CDR3 does not end in the conserved phenylalanine or tryptophan, so this is likely a read error. The DNA is left out, because the CDR3 cannot be placed on it with certainty; the CDR3 is given as TCRdb lists it. The chain couples TRBV2 to TRBJ2-3; the table's D call, TRBD1, has no DNA check behind it. The length of the CDR3 is 9 amino acids, counting both ends. CDR1 SNHLY and CDR2 FYNNEI come from the germline V gene. This chain's CDR3 is CASDQGFSK.

This clonotype is judged medium-sized. The chain carries TRBV5-4 and TRBJ1-3; TRBD1 agrees at 7 bases. This CDR3 spans 15 amino acids. Germline assignment: CDR1 SGHNT and CDR2 YYREEE (reference sequence). V shed 4 bases and J 0 bases; nucleotides not matched to a gene: 4. CDR3 in DNA: TGTGCCAGCAGCGTGGGACAGACCTCTGGAAACACCATATATTTT. Amino acids: CASSVGQTSGNTIYF.

The chain combines TRBV27 with TRBJ2-2; D is perhaps TRBD1 or TRBD2 (7 bases each). V lost 7 bases, J lost 5 bases, and 17 bases lay in between. The CDR3 length is 15 residues. CDR1 MNHEY and CDR2 SMNVEV come from the germline V gene (reference sequence). CDR3 bases: TGTGCCAGCAAATTCCAGGGGGGGCCAACCGGGGAGCTGTTTTTT. This gives the protein CASKFQGGPTGELFF.

CDR3 in amino acids: CASSLRTANSPLHF. Written as DNA, the CDR3 is TGTGCCAGCAGTTTAAGGACAGCTAATTCACCCCTCCACTTT. The rearrangement joins TRBV12-3 or TRBV12-4 to TRBJ1-6; weak D call: TRBD1 (6 bases). The CDR3 runs to 14 residues. The V gene lost 2 bases and the J gene lost 6 bases, with 8 bases spanning the gap.